These T cell receptor beta chains were read from a single sample in a study of T-cell reconstitution after alpha-beta-depleted transplantation in children. TCRdb used MiXCR to reprocess the PCR reads, holding one entry per CDR3 protein. This table holds over 15,000 distinct CDR3 sequences, around 4.9% found once. The material was PBMCs, obtained before TCRalphabeta/CD19-depleted stem cell transplant. These receptors were taken from a boy aged 5 to 17 with acute lymphoblastic leukemia, due to receive a stem cell transplant. The CDR3 runs from the conserved cysteine through the conserved F or W. Each record gives: J gene, clone size, V gene, D gene, CDR3 protein, CDR3 DNA. D genes are given only for firm matches. Size tells how often a clone was seen (once, few, many) or the class of an expanded clone, and some rows leave it out.

j_call: TRBJ1-1
clone_size: many
v_call: TRBV20-1
d_call: TRBD1
cdr3_aa: CSARDAGTGYMNTEAFF
cdr3_nt: TGCAGTGCTAGAGACGCCGGGACAGGTTACATGAACACTGAAGCTTTCTTT

j_call: TRBJ1-5
clone_size: medium-sized
v_call: TRBV7-8
d_call: -
cdr3_aa: CASSPGTYQPQHF
cdr3_nt: TGTGCCAGCAGCCCCGGGACGTATCAGCCCCAGCATTTT

j_call: TRBJ2-3
clone_size: many
v_call: TRBV5-1
d_call: TRBD2
cdr3_aa: CASSSIPGTSLADTQYF
cdr3_nt: TGCGCCAGCAGCTCAATTCCCGGGACTAGCTTGGCAGATACGCAGTATTTT

j_call: TRBJ2-7
clone_size: medium-sized
v_call: TRBV20-1
d_call: -
cdr3_aa: CSARGPRSLSYEQYF
cdr3_nt: TGCAGTGCCAGAGGACCGCGGAGCCTCTCCTACGAGCAGTACTTC

j_call: TRBJ2-7
clone_size: many
v_call: TRBV4-2
d_call: TRBD2
cdr3_aa: CASSPVGAGVSYEQYF
cdr3_nt: TGTGCCAGCAGCCCAGTTGGGGCGGGAGTCTCCTACGAGCAGTACTTC

j_call: TRBJ1-1
clone_size: few
v_call: TRBV4-3
d_call: -
cdr3_aa: CASSQDRVRAEAFF
cdr3_nt: TGCGCCAGCAGCCAAGATCGGGTGAGGGCTGAAGCTTTCTTT

j_call: TRBJ2-7
clone_size: many
v_call: TRBV27
d_call: -
cdr3_aa: CASSLDGSSYEQYF
cdr3_nt: TGTGCCAGCAGTTTAGACGGGAGCTCCTACGAGCAGTACTTC

j_call: TRBJ2-1
clone_size: many
v_call: TRBV27
d_call: -
cdr3_aa: CASSLVGPLNEQFF
cdr3_nt: TGTGCCAGCAGTTTAGTGGGTCCTCTAAATGAGCAGTTCTTC

j_call: TRBJ2-1
clone_size: many
v_call: TRBV27
d_call: TRBD2
cdr3_aa: CASSFWGRGSNEQFF
cdr3_nt: TGTGCCAGCAGTTTTTGGGGGAGGGGAAGCAATGAGCAGTTCTTC

j_call: TRBJ2-3
clone_size: many
v_call: TRBV20-1
d_call: -
cdr3_aa: CSARDRQRITDTQYF
cdr3_nt: TGCAGTGCTAGAGACAGACAGCGAATCACAGATACGCAGTATTTT

j_call: TRBJ2-5
clone_size: many
v_call: TRBV11-2
d_call: -
cdr3_aa: CASSLEAGYQETQYF
cdr3_nt: TGTGCCAGCAGCTTAGAGGCAGGGTACCAAGAGACCCAGTACTTC

j_call: TRBJ2-7
clone_size: many
v_call: TRBV24-1
d_call: -
cdr3_aa: CATSGGAGGSTRYEQYF
cdr3_nt: TGTGCCACCAGTGGAGGGGCTGGGGGCTCGACCCGCTACGAGCAGTACTTC

j_call: TRBJ1-4
clone_size: many
v_call: TRBV4-3
d_call: -
cdr3_aa: CASSQARSPEKLFF
cdr3_nt: TGCGCCAGCAGCCAAGCGCGGTCCCCTGAAAAACTGTTTTTT

j_call: TRBJ1-1
clone_size: many
v_call: TRBV12-3/TRBV12-4
d_call: -
cdr3_aa: CASSLGTEAFF
cdr3_nt: TGTGCCAGCAGCCTGGGGACTGAAGCTTTCTTT

j_call: TRBJ2-4
clone_size: many
v_call: TRBV29-1
d_call: -
cdr3_aa: CSVEDRSRDRWAKNIQYF
cdr3_nt: TGCAGCGTTGAAGATCGGAGTAGAGATCGATGGGCCAAAAACATTCAGTACTTC

j_call: TRBJ1-1
clone_size: many
v_call: TRBV18
d_call: -
cdr3_aa: CASSPWGMNTEAFF
cdr3_nt: TGTGCCAGCTCACCATGGGGGATGAACACTGAAGCTTTCTTT

j_call: TRBJ2-7
clone_size: many
v_call: TRBV6-2/TRBV6-3
d_call: TRBD1
cdr3_aa: CASTLPGQIYEQYF
cdr3_nt: TGTGCCAGCACCCTACCGGGACAGATCTACGAGCAGTACTTC

j_call: TRBJ2-1
clone_size: -
v_call: TRBV11-2
d_call: TRBD1
cdr3_aa: CASSRTGGLVKYNEQFF
cdr3_nt: TGTGCCAGCAGCCGGACAGGGGGGTTAGTAAAGTACAATGAGCAGTTCTTC

j_call: TRBJ1-5
clone_size: many
v_call: TRBV28
d_call: -
cdr3_aa: CASSQRTVFQPQHF
cdr3_nt: TGTGCCAGCAGCCAAAGGACAGTATTCCAGCCCCAGCATTTT

j_call: TRBJ2-1
clone_size: many
v_call: TRBV4-2
d_call: -
cdr3_aa: CASSQGVRYRSDNEQFF
cdr3_nt: TGTGCCAGCAGCCAAGGGGTTAGGTACAGATCTGACAATGAGCAGTTCTTC

j_call: TRBJ1-2
clone_size: many
v_call: TRBV20-1
d_call: -
cdr3_aa: CSAPGRGALNYGYTF
cdr3_nt: TGCAGTGCCCCTGGGCGGGGGGCTTTAAACTATGGCTACACCTTC

j_call: TRBJ1-2
clone_size: many
v_call: TRBV5-1
d_call: TRBD1
cdr3_aa: CASRRGQGDYGYTF
cdr3_nt: TGCGCCAGCAGGCGGGGACAGGGAGACTATGGCTACACCTTC

j_call: TRBJ2-2
clone_size: few
v_call: TRBV5-4
d_call: -
cdr3_aa: CASRTTTQGTGELFF
cdr3_nt: TGTGCCAGCAGAACTACAACCCAGGGGACCGGGGAGCTGTTTTTT

j_call: TRBJ2-5
clone_size: medium-sized
v_call: TRBV12-3/TRBV12-4
d_call: -
cdr3_aa: CASSRVGGAATQYF
cdr3_nt: TGTGCCAGCAGCAGGGTAGGAGGTGCGGCGACCCAGTACTTC

j_call: TRBJ2-7
clone_size: many
v_call: TRBV7-9
d_call: -
cdr3_aa: CASSFSSGMSSYEQYF
cdr3_nt: TGTGCCAGCAGCTTTTCTTCCGGGATGAGCTCCTACGAGCAGTACTTC

j_call: TRBJ2-1
clone_size: many
v_call: TRBV27
d_call: -
cdr3_aa: CASSHAAQGYEQFF
cdr3_nt: TGTGCCAGCAGTCACGCCGCTCAGGGTTATGAGCAGTTCTTC

j_call: TRBJ2-3
clone_size: many
v_call: TRBV11-2
d_call: TRBD2
cdr3_aa: CASSLGGGQGDTQYF
cdr3_nt: TGTGCCAGCAGCTTAGGCGGGGGGCAAGGAGATACGCAGTATTTT

j_call: TRBJ1-6
clone_size: many
v_call: TRBV7-3
d_call: -
cdr3_aa: CASSPSGGNSPLHF
cdr3_nt: TGTGCCAGCAGCCCCTCTGGGGGCAATTCACCCCTCCACTTT

j_call: TRBJ2-1
clone_size: many
v_call: TRBV7-2
d_call: TRBD2
cdr3_aa: CASSSSGLAGYNEQFF
cdr3_nt: TGTGCCAGCAGTTCCTCGGGACTAGCGGGTTACAATGAGCAGTTCTTC

j_call: TRBJ2-3
clone_size: many
v_call: TRBV13
d_call: TRBD2
cdr3_aa: CASSPVGLAGGQNTDTQYF
cdr3_nt: TGTGCCAGCAGCCCCGTGGGACTAGCGGGGGGCCAAAACACAGATACGCAGTATTTT

j_call: TRBJ2-1
clone_size: many
v_call: TRBV11-2
d_call: -
cdr3_aa: CASSLAGVNEQFF
cdr3_nt: TGTGCCAGCAGCTTAGCGGGAGTCAATGAGCAGTTCTTC

j_call: TRBJ2-7
clone_size: many
v_call: TRBV6-5
d_call: TRBD1
cdr3_aa: CASSYSLRTGPAEQYF
cdr3_nt: TGTGCCAGCAGTTACTCTCTTCGGACAGGGCCTGCCGAGCAGTACTTC

j_call: TRBJ2-3
clone_size: many
v_call: TRBV7-6
d_call: TRBD2
cdr3_aa: CASSLEFTSGGKDTQYF
cdr3_nt: TGTGCCAGCAGCTTAGAGTTTACTAGCGGGGGGAAAGATACGCAGTATTTT

j_call: TRBJ2-2
clone_size: many
v_call: TRBV18
d_call: TRBD1
cdr3_aa: CASSQRHNPGQGSTGELFF
cdr3_nt: TGTGCCAGCTCACAACGCCATAATCCGGGACAGGGGTCCACCGGGGAGCTGTTTTTT

j_call: TRBJ2-5
clone_size: many
v_call: TRBV12-3/TRBV12-4
d_call: TRBD2
cdr3_aa: CASSPAGAGGRKTQYF
cdr3_nt: TGTGCCAGCAGTCCCGCGGGGGCGGGAGGTCGGAAGACCCAGTACTTC

j_call: TRBJ1-4
clone_size: medium-sized
v_call: TRBV7-2
d_call: -
cdr3_aa: CASSLALTNLGEKLFF
cdr3_nt: TGTGCCAGCAGCTTAGCGCTTACCAACCTTGGGGAAAAACTGTTTTTT

j_call: TRBJ2-7
clone_size: many
v_call: TRBV7-2
d_call: TRBD1
cdr3_aa: CASSSGTGPYEQYF
cdr3_nt: TGTGCCAGCAGCTCTGGGACAGGTCCCTACGAGCAGTACTTC

j_call: TRBJ1-1
clone_size: many
v_call: TRBV25-1
d_call: -
cdr3_aa: CASSEYLQGGTEAFF
cdr3_nt: TGTGCCAGCAGTGAATATCTCCAGGGAGGAACTGAAGCTTTCTTT

j_call: TRBJ2-7
clone_size: many
v_call: TRBV5-5
d_call: TRBD1
cdr3_aa: CASSSETGFYEQYF
cdr3_nt: TGTGCCAGCAGCTCGGAGACAGGGTTCTACGAGCAGTACTTC